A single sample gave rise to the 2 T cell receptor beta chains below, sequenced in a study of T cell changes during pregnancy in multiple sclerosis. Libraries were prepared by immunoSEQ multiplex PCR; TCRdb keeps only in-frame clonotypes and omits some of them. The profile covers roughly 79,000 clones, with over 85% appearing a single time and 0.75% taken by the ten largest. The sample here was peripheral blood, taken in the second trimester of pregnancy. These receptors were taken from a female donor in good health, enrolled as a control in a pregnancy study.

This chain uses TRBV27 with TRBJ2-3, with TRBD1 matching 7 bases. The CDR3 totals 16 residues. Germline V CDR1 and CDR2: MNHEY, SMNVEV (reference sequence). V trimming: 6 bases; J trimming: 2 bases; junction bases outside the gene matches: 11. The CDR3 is CASRTTTGASTDTQYF. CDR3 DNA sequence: TGTGCCAGCAGAACCACCACAGGGGCCTCCACAGATACGCAGTATTTT.

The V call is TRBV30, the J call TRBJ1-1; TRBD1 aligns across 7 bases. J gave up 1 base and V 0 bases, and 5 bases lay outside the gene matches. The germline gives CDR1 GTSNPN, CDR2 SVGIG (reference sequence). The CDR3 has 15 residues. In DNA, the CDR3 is TGTGCCTGGAGTGTACAGGGACAGCCGAACACTGAAGCTTTCTTT. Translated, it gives CAWSVQGQPNTEAFF.